What follows is one TCR beta chain and its context. Its specific antigen is unknown. No base qualities exist here, and no much larger clone lies one base off it. This sample was included in a study of blood T cell repertoires in COVID-19 (dated by TCRdb to about 2020). Broadly, across the study: Samples covering the acute and convalescent phases of COVID-19 were provided by collaborators in the United States, Italy and Spain. The material from the prospective study consisted of cDNA or gDNA derived from T cells, B-cell-depleted T cells, or PBMCs. The dataset comprised deeply sampled blood TCRbeta repertoires from subjects exposed to, actively infected with, or recovered from COVID-19. The repertoires were made available in a free public database intended to serve as a resource for research on the immune response to SARS-CoV-2. The samples were drawn from the first 160 participants of the ongoing ImmuneRACE study and from 950 to 1,500 subjects provided by 6 global collaborators. Nearly every sample came with metadata listing a de-identified subject ID, COVID-19 status, age in years and sex. Where available, HLA class I and class II types were obtained from metadata supplied by the sample provider rather than from assay-based typing.

Including the terminal cysteine and phenylalanine, the CDR3 comprises 15 residues. Kept here is only the CDR3 DNA, which spans 45 bases and is read in frame from base 1. CDR1 and CDR2, per the germline V gene, are KGHSH and LQKENI. For this chain, trimming is 5 bases at the V end and 6 bases at the J end, and the number of junction bases without a gene match is 7. What the study reported, not specific to this receptor: The amount of clinical and demographic metadata varied by source and participant and was provided uncurated.

TCRbeta CDR3 regions were amplified from genomic DNA using the immunoSEQ Assay, a bias-controlled multiplex PCR. In the source study's methods: Nucleated cell counts per sample were estimated from amplification of reference gene primers within the assay. To quantify the absolute abundance of each unique TCRbeta CDR3 rearrangement, sequence reads were collapsed and filtered. For each sample, productive Simpson clonality was calculated as the square root of Simpson's diversity index over productive rearrangements. TCRdb provides this immuneACCESS table in a form limited to in-frame rearrangements. Some clones are lacking; in checked studies, under half of them reflect an unresolved V gene, and why the rest are absent is not known. V, J and clone size reflect that table, while D and trimming were determined from the DNA. This sample is represented by some 250,000 clones; approximately 78% of them were singletons. Together, the top ten hold 12% of the sample.

Each collaborating institution followed its own protocols to collect whole blood in K2EDTA tubes. For TCRbeta analysis, collaborator samples were shipped as frozen whole blood, as isolated PBMCs, or as DNA extracted from either sample type. Sequencing was carried out using peripheral blood. This receptor chain uses TRBV18 and TRBJ2-2; 9 bases in between match TRBD1. The receptor was isolated from an older woman with active or convalescent COVID-19. The nucleotides are TGTGCCAGCTCATCACAGGGGGCTGAGGCCGGGGAGCTGTTTTTT. Its translation is CASSSQGAEAGELFF.